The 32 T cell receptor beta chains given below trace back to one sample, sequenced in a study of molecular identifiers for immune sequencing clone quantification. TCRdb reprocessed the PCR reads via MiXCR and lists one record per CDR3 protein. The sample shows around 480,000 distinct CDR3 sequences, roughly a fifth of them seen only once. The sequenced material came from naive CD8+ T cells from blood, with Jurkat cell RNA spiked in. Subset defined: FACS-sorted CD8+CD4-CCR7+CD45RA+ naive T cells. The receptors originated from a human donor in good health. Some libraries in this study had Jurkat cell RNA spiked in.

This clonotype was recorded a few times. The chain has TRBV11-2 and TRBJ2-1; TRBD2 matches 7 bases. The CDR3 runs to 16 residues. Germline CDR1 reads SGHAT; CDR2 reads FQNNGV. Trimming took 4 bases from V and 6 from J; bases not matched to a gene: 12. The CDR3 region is CASSSHGEGLFNEQFF. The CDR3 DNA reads TGTGCCAGCAGCTCCCACGGGGAGGGACTTTTCAATGAGCAGTTCTTC.

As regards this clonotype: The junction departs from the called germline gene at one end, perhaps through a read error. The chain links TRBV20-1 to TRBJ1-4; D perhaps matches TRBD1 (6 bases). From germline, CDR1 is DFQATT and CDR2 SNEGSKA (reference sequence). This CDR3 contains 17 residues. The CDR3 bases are TGCAATGCTAGAGATCCGACCGCCTTTGGACAGAATGAAAAACTGTCTTTT. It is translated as CNARDPTAFGQNEKLSF.

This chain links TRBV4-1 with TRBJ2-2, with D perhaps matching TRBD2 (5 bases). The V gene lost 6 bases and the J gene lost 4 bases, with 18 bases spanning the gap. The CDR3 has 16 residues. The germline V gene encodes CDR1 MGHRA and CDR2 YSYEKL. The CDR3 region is CASSHHDSGGTGELFF. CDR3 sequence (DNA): TGCGCCAGCAGTCACCACGATAGTGGAGGCACCGGGGAGCTGTTTTTT.

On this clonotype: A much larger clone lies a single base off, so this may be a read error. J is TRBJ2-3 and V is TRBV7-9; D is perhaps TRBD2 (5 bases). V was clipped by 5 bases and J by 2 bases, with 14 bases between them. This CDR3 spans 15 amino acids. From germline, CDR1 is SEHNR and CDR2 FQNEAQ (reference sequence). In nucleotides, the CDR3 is TGTGCCAGCAGCGGAAGGAGGATCGACACAGATACGCAGTATTTT. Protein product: CASSGRRIDTDTQYF.

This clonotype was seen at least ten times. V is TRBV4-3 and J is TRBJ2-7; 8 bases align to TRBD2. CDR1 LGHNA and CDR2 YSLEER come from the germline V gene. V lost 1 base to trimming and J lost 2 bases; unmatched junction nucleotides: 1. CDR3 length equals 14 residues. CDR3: CASSQGSGTYEQYF. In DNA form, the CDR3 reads TGCGCCAGCAGCCAAGGTAGCGGGACCTACGAGCAGTACTTC.

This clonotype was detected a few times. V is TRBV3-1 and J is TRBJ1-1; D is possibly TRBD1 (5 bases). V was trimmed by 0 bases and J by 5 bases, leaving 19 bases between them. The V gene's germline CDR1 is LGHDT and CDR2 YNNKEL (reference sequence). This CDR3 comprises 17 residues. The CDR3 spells CASSQDRAVGKGTEAFF. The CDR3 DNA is TGTGCCAGCAGCCAAGACAGGGCGGTAGGGAAGGGGACTGAAGCTTTCTTT.

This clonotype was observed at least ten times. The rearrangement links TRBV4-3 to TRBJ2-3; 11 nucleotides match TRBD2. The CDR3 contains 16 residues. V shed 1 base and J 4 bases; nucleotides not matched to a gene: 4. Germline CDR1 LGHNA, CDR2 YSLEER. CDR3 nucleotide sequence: TGCGCCAGCAGCCAAGCTAGCGGGGGGTCCGCAGATACGCAGTATTTT. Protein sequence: CASSQASGGSADTQYF.

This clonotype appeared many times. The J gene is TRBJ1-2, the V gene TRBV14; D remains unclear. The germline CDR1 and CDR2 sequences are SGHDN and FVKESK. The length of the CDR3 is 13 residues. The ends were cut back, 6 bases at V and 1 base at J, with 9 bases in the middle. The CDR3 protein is CASRPDGNYGYTF. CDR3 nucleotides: TGTGCCAGCAGGCCCGACGGTAACTATGGCTACACCTTC.

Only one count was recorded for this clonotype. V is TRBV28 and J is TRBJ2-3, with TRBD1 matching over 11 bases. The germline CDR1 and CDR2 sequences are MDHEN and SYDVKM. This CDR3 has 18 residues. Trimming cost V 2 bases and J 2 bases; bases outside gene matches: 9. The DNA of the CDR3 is TGTGCCAGCAGTTTAATCAGGACAGGGGGCTCGAACACAGATACGCAGTATTTT. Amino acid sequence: CASSLIRTGGSNTDTQYF. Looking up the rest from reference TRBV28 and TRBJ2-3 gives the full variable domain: DVKVTQSSRYLVKRTGEKVFLECVQDMDHENMFWYRQDPGLGLRLIYFSYDVKMKEKGDIPEGYSVSREKKERFSLILESASTNQTSMYLCASSLIRTGGSNTDTQYFGPGTRLTVL.

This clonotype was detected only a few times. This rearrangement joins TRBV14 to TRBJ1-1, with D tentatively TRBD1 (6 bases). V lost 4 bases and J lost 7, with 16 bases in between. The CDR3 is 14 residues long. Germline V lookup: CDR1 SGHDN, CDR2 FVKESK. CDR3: CASSLGTSRSEAFF. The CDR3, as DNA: TGTGCCAGCAGCCTGGGGACATCCCGTAGTGAAGCTTTCTTT.

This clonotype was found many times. The CDR3 spells CSARWGLTDTQYF. The CDR3 DNA follows: TGCAGTGCTAGATGGGGGTTAACAGATACGCAGTATTTT. V usage is TRBV20-1 and J usage is TRBJ2-3; perhaps D is TRBD1 or TRBD2 (5 bases each). This CDR3 spans 13 amino acids. V was shortened by 2 bases and J by 3 bases, with 9 bases between the two germline ends. CDR1 DFQATT and CDR2 SNEGSKA come from the germline V gene (reference sequence).

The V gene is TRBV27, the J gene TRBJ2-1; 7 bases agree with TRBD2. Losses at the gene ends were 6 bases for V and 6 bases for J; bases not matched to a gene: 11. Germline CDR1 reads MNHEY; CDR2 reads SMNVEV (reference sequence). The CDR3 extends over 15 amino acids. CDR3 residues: CASSPSGTPGNEQFF. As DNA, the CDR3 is TGTGCCAGCAGCCCAAGCGGGACCCCTGGCAATGAGCAGTTCTTC.

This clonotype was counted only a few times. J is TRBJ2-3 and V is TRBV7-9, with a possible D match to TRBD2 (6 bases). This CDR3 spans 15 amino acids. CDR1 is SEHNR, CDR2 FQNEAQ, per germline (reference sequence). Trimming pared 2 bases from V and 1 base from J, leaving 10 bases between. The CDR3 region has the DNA TGTGCCAGCAGCTTACCCGGGGGTCGCACAGATACGCAGTATTTT. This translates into CASSLPGGRTDTQYF.

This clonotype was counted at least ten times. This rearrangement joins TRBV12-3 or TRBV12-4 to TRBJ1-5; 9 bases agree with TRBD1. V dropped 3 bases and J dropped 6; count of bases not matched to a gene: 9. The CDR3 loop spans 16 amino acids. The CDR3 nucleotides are TGTGCCAGCAGTTTGAAGGGACAGGGTAGGGGTCAGCCCCAGCATTTT. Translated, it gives CASSLKGQGRGQPQHF.

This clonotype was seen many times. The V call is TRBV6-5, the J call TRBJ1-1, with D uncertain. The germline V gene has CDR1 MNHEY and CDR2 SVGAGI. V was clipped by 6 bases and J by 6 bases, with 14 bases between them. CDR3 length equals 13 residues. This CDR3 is CASRQITNPEAFF. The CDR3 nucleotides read TGTGCCAGCAGACAGATTACTAACCCTGAAGCTTTCTTT.

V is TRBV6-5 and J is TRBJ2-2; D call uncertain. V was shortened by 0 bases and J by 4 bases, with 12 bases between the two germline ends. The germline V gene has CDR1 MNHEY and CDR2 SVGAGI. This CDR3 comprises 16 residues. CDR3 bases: TGTGCCAGCAGTTACTCTTTCTCATCGAGCACCGGGGAGCTGTTTTTT. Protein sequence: CASSYSFSSSTGELFF.

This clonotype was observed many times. The CDR3 DNA reads TGTGCCAGCAGTAGGGCCCTAGATACGCAGTATTTT. It is translated as CASSRALDTQYF. The gene calls are TRBV27 and TRBJ2-3, with no clear D. Trimming pared 5 bases from V and 5 bases from J, leaving 8 bases between. The CDR3 length is 12 residues. From germline, CDR1 is MNHEY and CDR2 SMNVEV (reference sequence).

The CDR3 nucleotides read TGTGCCAGCAGGGTAAGGGGGTCCTACGAGCAGTACTTC. As protein: CASRVRGSYEQYF. The chain employs TRBV5-4 and TRBJ2-7; D is possibly TRBD1 (6 bases). From germline, CDR1 is SGHNT and CDR2 YYREEE (reference sequence). The CDR3 covers 13 residues. Trimming took off 5 bases at V and 1 base at J, with 10 bases between the two ends.

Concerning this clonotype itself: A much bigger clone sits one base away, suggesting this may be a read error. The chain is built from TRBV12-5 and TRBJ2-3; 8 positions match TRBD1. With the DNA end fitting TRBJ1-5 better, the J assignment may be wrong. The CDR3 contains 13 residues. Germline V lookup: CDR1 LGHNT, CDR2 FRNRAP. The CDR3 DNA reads TGTGCTAGTGGCCCTCCACAGGGGGATACGCAGCATTTT. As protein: CASGPPQGDTQHF.

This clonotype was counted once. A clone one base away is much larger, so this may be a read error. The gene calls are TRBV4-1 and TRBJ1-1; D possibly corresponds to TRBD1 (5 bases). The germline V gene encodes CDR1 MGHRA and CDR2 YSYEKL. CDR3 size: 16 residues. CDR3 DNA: TGCGGCAGCAGCCTGGGGACTTTTTTTGTTTCTCCTGAAGCTTTCTTT. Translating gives CGSSLGTFFVSPEAFF.

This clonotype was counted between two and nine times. The DNA for the CDR3 is TGTGCCAGCAGCCAGAACAGGGTTTTCGGCGAGCAGTACTTC. Translating it yields CASSQNRVFGEQYF. The chain is built from TRBV3-1 and TRBJ2-7, with a tentative D call TRBD1 (6 bases). The CDR3 runs 14 residues. The V gene lost 3 bases and the J gene lost 6 bases, with 15 bases spanning the gap. Germline CDR1 reads LGHDT; CDR2 reads YNNKEL (reference sequence).

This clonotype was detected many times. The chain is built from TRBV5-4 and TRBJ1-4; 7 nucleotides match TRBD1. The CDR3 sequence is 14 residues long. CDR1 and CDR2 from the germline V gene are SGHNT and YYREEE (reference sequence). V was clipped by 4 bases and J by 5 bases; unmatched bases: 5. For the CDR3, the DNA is TGTGCCAGCAGCGGGGGACAGCGAAATGAAAAACTGTTTTTT. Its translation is CASSGGQRNEKLFF.

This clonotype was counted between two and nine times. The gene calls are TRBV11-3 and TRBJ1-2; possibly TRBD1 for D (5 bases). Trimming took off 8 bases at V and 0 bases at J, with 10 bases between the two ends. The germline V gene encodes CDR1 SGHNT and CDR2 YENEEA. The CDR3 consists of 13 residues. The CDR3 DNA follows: TGTGCCAGCCCCCAGGGACCTAACTATGGCTACACCTTC. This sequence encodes CASPQGPNYGYTF.

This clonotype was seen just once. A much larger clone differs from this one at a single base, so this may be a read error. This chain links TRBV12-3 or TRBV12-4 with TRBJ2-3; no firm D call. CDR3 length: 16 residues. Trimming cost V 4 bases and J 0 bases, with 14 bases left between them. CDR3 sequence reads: CASSSYRASSTDTQYF. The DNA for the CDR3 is TGTGCCAGCAGTTCCTACCGAGCCTCTAGCACAGATACGCAGTATTTT.

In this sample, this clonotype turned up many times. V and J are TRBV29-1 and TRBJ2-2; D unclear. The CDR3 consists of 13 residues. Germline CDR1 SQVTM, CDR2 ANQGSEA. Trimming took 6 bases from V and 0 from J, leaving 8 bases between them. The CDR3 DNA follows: TGCAGCGTCCCCCTCCCGAACACCGGGGAGCTGTTTTTT. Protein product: CSVPLPNTGELFF.

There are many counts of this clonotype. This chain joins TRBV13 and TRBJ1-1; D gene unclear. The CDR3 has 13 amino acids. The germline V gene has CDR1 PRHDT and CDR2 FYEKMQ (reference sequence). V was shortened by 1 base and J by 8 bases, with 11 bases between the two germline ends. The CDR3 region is CASSLEARIEAFF. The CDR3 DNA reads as TGTGCCAGCAGCTTAGAGGCGCGAATAGAAGCTTTCTTT.

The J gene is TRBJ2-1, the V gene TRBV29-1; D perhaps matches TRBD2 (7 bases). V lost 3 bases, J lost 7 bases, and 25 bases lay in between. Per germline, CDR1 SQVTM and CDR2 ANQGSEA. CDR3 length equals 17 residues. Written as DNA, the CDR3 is TGCAGCGTTGACCCCACAGGGTTGTTTTTGGGGGGGAATGAGCAGTTCTTC. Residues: CSVDPTGLFLGGNEQFF.

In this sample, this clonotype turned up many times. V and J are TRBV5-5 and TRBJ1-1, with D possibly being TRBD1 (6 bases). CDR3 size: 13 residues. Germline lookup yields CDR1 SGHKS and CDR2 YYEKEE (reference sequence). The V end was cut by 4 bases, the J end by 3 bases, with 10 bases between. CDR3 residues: CASSLWTDTEAFF. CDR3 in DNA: TGTGCCAGCAGCCTGTGGACAGACACTGAAGCTTTCTTT.

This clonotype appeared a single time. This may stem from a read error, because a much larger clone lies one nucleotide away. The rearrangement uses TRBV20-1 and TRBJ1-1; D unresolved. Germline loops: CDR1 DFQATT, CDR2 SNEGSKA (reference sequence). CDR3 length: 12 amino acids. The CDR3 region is CSARAMNAEAFF. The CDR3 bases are TGCAGTGCTAGAGCCATGAACGCTGAAGCTTTCTTT.

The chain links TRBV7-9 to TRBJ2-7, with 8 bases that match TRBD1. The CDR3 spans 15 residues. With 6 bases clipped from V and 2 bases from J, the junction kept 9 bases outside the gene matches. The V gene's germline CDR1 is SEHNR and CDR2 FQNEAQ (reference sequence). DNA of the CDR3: TGTGCCAGCAGACCCGGACAGGGTGGTGCCTACGAGCAGTACTTC. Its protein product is CASRPGQGGAYEQYF.

CDR3 nucleotide sequence: TGTGCCAGCAGCTTAGGGGGACAGAACTACGAGCAGTACTTC. The encoded protein is CASSLGGQNYEQYF. The gene calls are TRBV7-6 and TRBJ2-7; 7 bases match TRBD1. The junction had 3 bases not matched to a gene; V was cut back by 1 base and J by 3 bases. CDR1 and CDR2 (germline): SGHVS, FNYEAQ. There are 14 residues in the CDR3. Based on the CDR3 plus reference TRBV7-6 and TRBJ2-7, the full variable domain is GAGVSQSPRYKVTKRGQDVALRCDPISGHVSLYWYRQALGQGPEFLTYFNYEAQQDKSGLPNDRFSAERPEGSISTLTIQRTEQRDSAMYRCASSLGGQNYEQYFGPGTRLTVT.

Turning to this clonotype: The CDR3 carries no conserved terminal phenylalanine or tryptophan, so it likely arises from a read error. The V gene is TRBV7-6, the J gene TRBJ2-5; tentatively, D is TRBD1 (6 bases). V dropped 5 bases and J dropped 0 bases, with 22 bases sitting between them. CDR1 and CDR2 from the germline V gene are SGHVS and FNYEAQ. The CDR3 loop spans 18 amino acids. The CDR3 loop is CASSPSGGDILYQETQYS. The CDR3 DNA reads TGTGCCAGCAGCCCAAGCGGTGGGGACATACTGTACCAAGAGACCCAGTACTCC.